The TCR beta chain under discussion was sequenced for a study of vaccination and CD4 T cells after COVID-19. Study-wide findings and caveats: Spike mono-reactivity was found in 304 of 307 vaccine-specific clones from convalescent patients.

The treatment was: approximately 9-day PBMC culture with coronavirus spike peptide pools or control peptides (ViraFEST assay). The Oncomine TCR Beta short-read assay was applied to DNA of cultured CD4+ T cells. TCRdb ran MiXCR on the PCR reads and lists one entry per CDR3 protein. The sample includes fewer than 15,000 distinct CDR3 sequences, over 60% seen only once; the top ten take 7.1%. The length of the CDR3 is 16 residues. V lost 5 bases to trimming and J lost 3 bases, with 20 bases between them. Germline V gene sequence: CDR1 MNHEY, CDR2 SVGEGT. This clonotype has just one count. The antigen is unknown.

This TCR came from a human donor who had recovered from COVID-19. The starting material was CD4+ T cells from blood, cultured in vitro, obtained before SARS-CoV-2 vaccination. The V call is TRBV6-2 or TRBV6-3, the J call TRBJ2-7, with D possibly TRBD1 on 6 matching bases. The CDR3 sequence: CASSAGGPGVGYEQYF. Here the CDR3 DNA reads TGTGCCAGCAGTGCAGGAGGCCCAGGGGTGGGCTACGAGCAGTACTTC.